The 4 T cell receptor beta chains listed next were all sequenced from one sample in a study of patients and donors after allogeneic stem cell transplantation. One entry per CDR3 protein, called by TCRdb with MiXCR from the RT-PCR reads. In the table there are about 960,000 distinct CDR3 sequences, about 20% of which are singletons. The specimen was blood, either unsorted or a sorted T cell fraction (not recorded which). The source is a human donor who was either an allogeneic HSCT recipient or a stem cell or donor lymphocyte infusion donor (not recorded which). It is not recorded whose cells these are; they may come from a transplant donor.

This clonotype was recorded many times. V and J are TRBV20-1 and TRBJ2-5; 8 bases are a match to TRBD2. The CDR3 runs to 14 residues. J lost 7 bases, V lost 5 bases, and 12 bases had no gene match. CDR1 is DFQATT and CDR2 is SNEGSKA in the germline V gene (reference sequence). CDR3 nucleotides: TGCAGTGCTGTCCTAGCGGGCACCAAGAGGACCCAGTACTTC. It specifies CSAVLAGTKRTQYF.

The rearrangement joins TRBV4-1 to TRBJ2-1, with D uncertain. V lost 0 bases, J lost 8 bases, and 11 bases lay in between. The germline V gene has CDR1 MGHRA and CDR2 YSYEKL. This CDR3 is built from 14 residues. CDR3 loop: CASSQERFSDEQFF. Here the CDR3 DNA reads TGCGCCAGCAGCCAAGAAAGGTTCTCCGATGAGCAGTTCTTC.

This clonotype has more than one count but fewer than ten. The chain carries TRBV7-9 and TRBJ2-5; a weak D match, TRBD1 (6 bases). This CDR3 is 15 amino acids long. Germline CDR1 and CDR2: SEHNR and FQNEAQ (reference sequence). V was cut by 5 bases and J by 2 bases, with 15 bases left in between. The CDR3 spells CASSRQETSQETQYF. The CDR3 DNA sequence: TGTGCCAGCAGCCGACAGGAGACCTCACAAGAGACCCAGTACTTC.

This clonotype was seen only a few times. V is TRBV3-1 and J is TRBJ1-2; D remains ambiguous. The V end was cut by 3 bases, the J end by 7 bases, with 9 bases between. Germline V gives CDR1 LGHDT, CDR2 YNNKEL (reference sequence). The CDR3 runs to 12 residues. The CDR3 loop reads CASSHLGSGYTF. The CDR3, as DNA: TGTGCCAGCAGCCACCTAGGGAGTGGCTACACCTTC.